The next 23 T cell receptor beta chains were all read from a single sample in a study of T cell changes during pregnancy in multiple sclerosis. Here immunoSEQ multiplex PCR was the method, and the copy in TCRdb shows in-frame clones only, minus some. The top ten clones hold less than 0.25% of a sample with approximately 52,000 clones, around 92% of them seen once. Material: CD4+ T cells from peripheral blood mononuclear cells, obtained in the third trimester of pregnancy. All receptors come from a female donor with multiple sclerosis, enrolled in a pregnancy study.

This chain connects TRBV30 to TRBJ1-3; 7 bases agree with TRBD1. J gave up 1 base and V 5 bases, and 2 bases lay outside the gene matches. The CDR3 runs to 13 residues. The germline V gene encodes CDR1 GTSNPN and CDR2 SVGIG (reference sequence). The CDR3 spells CAWEQGSGNTIYF. CDR3 DNA: TGTGCCTGGGAACAGGGGTCTGGAAACACCATATATTTT. Complete variable domain (other parts from reference TRBV30 and TRBJ1-3): SQTIHQWPATLVQPVGSPLSLECTVEGTSNPNLYWYRQAAGRGLQLLFYSVGIGQISSEVPQNLSASRPQDRQFILSSKKLLLSDSGFYLCAWEQGSGNTIYFGEGSWLTVV.

The rearrangement links TRBV5-1 to TRBJ1-6; D gene uncertain. The CDR3 covers 14 residues. Deletions cut 4 bases from V and 7 bases from J, with 12 bases between. Germline V gene data show CDR1 as SGHRS and CDR2 as YFSETQ. The CDR3 DNA reads as TGCGCCAGCAGCGCCTCAAGCGGCAATTCACCCCTCCACTTT. Residues: CASSASSGNSPLHF.

The chain carries TRBV5-6 and TRBJ1-1, with D possibly matching TRBD1 (6 bases). Germline values: CDR1 SGHDT, CDR2 YYEEEE. The germline V and J ends were trimmed by 1 base and 11 bases, with 12 bases remaining between them. The CDR3 is 12 amino acids. The CDR3 reads CASSLYREEAFF. The CDR3 region has the DNA TGTGCCAGCAGCTTGTACAGGGAAGAGGCTTTCTTT. Variable domain in full (rest from reference TRBV5-6 and TRBJ1-1): DAGVTQSPTHLIKTRGQQVTLRCSPKSGHDTVSWYQQALGQGPQFIFQYYEEEERQRGNFPDRFSGHQFPNYSSELNVNALLLGDSALYLCASSLYREEAFFGQGTRLTVV.

The V and J genes are TRBV30 and TRBJ2-3; 8 bases are shared with TRBD2. Trimming took 5 bases from V and 0 from J; bases not matched to a gene: 4. Germline CDR1 reads GTSNPN; CDR2 reads SVGIG (reference sequence). There are 14 residues in the CDR3. CDR3 in DNA: TGTGCCTGGCGGGTAGCGGGGAGCACAGATACGCAGTATTTT. This encodes CAWRVAGSTDTQYF.

The V gene is TRBV19, the J gene TRBJ1-5; maybe TRBD1 (6 bases). Deletions cut 3 bases from V and 4 bases from J, with 13 bases between. This CDR3 has 15 amino acids. Germline V gives CDR1 LNHDA, CDR2 SQIVND (reference sequence). The CDR3 sequence: CASSMRQVANQPQHF. The CDR3 region has the DNA TGTGCCAGTAGTATGAGACAGGTAGCGAATCAGCCCCAGCATTTT.

This chain joins TRBV18 and TRBJ2-1, with TRBD2 matching 11 bases. V dropped 3 bases and J dropped 9; count of bases not matched to a gene: 7. The CDR3 loop spans 15 amino acids. Germline V gene data show CDR1 as KGHSH and CDR2 as LQKENI. The DNA for the CDR3 is TGTGCCAGCTCACCCGAGGTGCTAGCGGGAGGTGAGCAGTTCTTC. It translates to CASSPEVLAGGEQFF.

The CDR3 DNA reads TGTGCCAGCAGCCAAGTCGCTAATGAAAAACTGTTTTTT. Its protein product is CASSQVANEKLFF. The chain recombines TRBV14 with TRBJ1-4; no clear D. Trimming left V 1 base short and J 3 bases short, with 3 bases between. The CDR3 extends over 13 amino acids. CDR1 is SGHDN and CDR2 is FVKESK in the germline V gene.

This chain links TRBV5-1 with TRBJ2-1, with D tentatively TRBD2 (5 bases). CDR3 size: 14 residues. Germline-derived CDR1 and CDR2 are SGHRS and YFSETQ. V was pared by 0 bases and J by 6 bases, with 10 bases between. CDR3 region: CASSLGLAFNEQFF. CDR3 DNA sequence: TGCGCCAGCAGCTTGGGGCTAGCCTTCAATGAGCAGTTCTTC.

The V gene is TRBV30, the J gene TRBJ1-1, with TRBD1 as a possible D gene (5 bases). V shed 3 bases and J shed 2 bases, with 13 bases lying between them. Germline CDR1 is GTSNPN and CDR2 is SVGIG (reference sequence). The CDR3 sequence is 14 residues long. As DNA, the CDR3 is TGTGCCTGGAGCGTGCGAAGGGGAAACACTGAAGCTTTCTTT. As protein: CAWSVRRGNTEAFF.

The chain carries TRBV29-1 and TRBJ2-1; TRBD2 is a possible D gene (6 bases). Germline CDR1 and CDR2: SQVTM and ANQGSEA. The CDR3 is made up of 15 amino acids. Trimming stripped 1 base from V and 0 bases from J, with 10 bases between. The CDR3 DNA follows: TGCAGCGTTGAAGGACTAGATCTCTCCTACAATGAGCAGTTCTTC. Protein product: CSVEGLDLSYNEQFF.

The chain is built from TRBV25-1 and TRBJ1-4; 7 bases are shared with TRBD1. The trim removed 4 bases at V and 8 bases at J, leaving 7 bases unmatched. The CDR3 is 14 amino acids. The V gene's germline CDR1 is MGHDK and CDR2 SYGVNS. The CDR3 DNA is TGTGCCAGCAGTGGAGACAGGGTGAGAGAAAAACTGTTTTTT. Amino acid sequence: CASSGDRVREKLFF.

This clone was found once. The CDR3 coding sequence is TGTGCCAGCTCACTGACAGGGGCCAGCAATCAGCCCCAGCATTTT. Translation: CASSLTGASNQPQHF. This chain uses TRBV18 with TRBJ1-5, with 8 bases matching TRBD1. After removal of 4 bases from V and 1 base from J, the junction contained 3 bases not matched to a gene. This CDR3 is built from 15 residues. Germline V CDR1 and CDR2: KGHSH, LQKENI.

V and J are TRBV30 and TRBJ1-3; TRBD1 might be the D (5 bases). Trimming cost V 2 bases and J 1 base, with 9 bases left between them. This CDR3 has 14 amino acids. Per germline, CDR1 GTSNPN and CDR2 SVGIG (reference sequence). The CDR3 nucleotides are TGTGCCTGGAGTCTCACAGGATCTGGAAACACCATATATTTT. Translating gives CAWSLTGSGNTIYF.

The CDR3 region is CAISESSGRETQYF. CDR3 in DNA: TGTGCCATCAGTGAGTCTAGCGGACGAGAGACCCAGTACTTC. This chain uses TRBV10-3 with TRBJ2-5; D is possibly TRBD2 (6 bases). This CDR3 is 14 amino acids long. The V gene lost 0 bases and the J gene lost 4 bases, with 9 bases spanning the gap. From germline, CDR1 is ENHRY and CDR2 SYGVKD.

J is TRBJ2-5 and V is TRBV19; TRBD1 might be the D (5 bases). Germline CDR1 and CDR2: LNHDA and SQIVND (reference sequence). Deletions cut 10 bases from V and 2 bases from J, with 11 bases between. This CDR3 has 12 residues. CDR3 sequence (DNA): TGTGCCACCAAGACAGAACAAGAGACCCAGTACTTC. It codes for CATKTEQETQYF.

The chain joins TRBV18 to TRBJ2-7; D gene ambiguous. The V gene's germline CDR1 is KGHSH and CDR2 LQKENI. This CDR3 spans 13 amino acids. V shed 2 bases and J shed 2 bases, with 7 bases lying between them. In DNA form, the CDR3 reads TGTGCCAGCTCACCATCTGGCACCTACGAGCAGTACTTC. Its protein is CASSPSGTYEQYF.

The J gene is TRBJ1-1, the V gene TRBV5-4, with D tentatively TRBD1 (5 bases). This CDR3 has 15 residues. Germline V gene sequence: CDR1 SGHNT, CDR2 YYREEE (reference sequence). V lost 4 bases and J 0 bases, leaving 13 bases between the germline ends. CDR3 nucleotide sequence: TGTGCCAGCAGCGTACCAGGGTCCATGAACACTGAAGCTTTCTTT. Translation: CASSVPGSMNTEAFF.

This rearrangement joins TRBV19 to TRBJ2-7; 12 bases align to TRBD2. The CDR3 sequence is 14 residues long. The germline gives CDR1 LNHDA, CDR2 SQIVND (reference sequence). Germline trimming cut 5 bases from V and 7 bases from J; bases unmatched to any gene: 6. The CDR3: CASSATSGRREQYF. DNA of the CDR3: TGTGCCAGTAGTGCGACTAGCGGGAGACGGGAGCAGTACTTC. The entire variable domain, with the rest obtained from reference TRBV19 and TRBJ2-7, is as follows: DGGITQSPKYLFRKEGQNVTLSCEQNLNHDAMYWYRQDPGQGLRLIYYSQIVNDFQKGDIAEGYSVSREKKESFPLTVTSAQKNPTAFYLCASSATSGRREQYFGPGTRLTVT.

This clone was detected only a few times. The chain has TRBV19 and TRBJ1-1; D perhaps matches TRBD1 (5 bases). The germline gives CDR1 LNHDA, CDR2 SQIVND (reference sequence). The V gene lost 7 bases and the J gene lost 5 bases, with 14 bases spanning the gap. CDR3 length: 13 residues. CDR3 in amino acids: CASTSSGLTEAFF. In DNA form, the CDR3 reads TGTGCCAGTACCTCCTCAGGGTTAACTGAAGCTTTCTTT.

The DNA for the CDR3 is TGCGCCAGCAGCACGCAACAGGGTACTAATGAAAAACTGTTTTTT. The encoded protein is CASSTQQGTNEKLFF. J is TRBJ1-4 and V is TRBV5-1; maybe TRBD1 (6 bases). The germline CDR1 and CDR2 sequences are SGHRS and YFSETQ. V dropped 4 bases and J dropped 2 bases, with 12 bases sitting between them. This CDR3 region has 15 residues. The whole variable domain, remainder taken from reference TRBV5-1 and TRBJ1-4, is KAGVTQTPRYLIKTRGQQVTLSCSPISGHRSVSWYQQTPGQGLQFLFEYFSETQRNKGNFPGRFSGRQFSNSRSEMNVSTLELGDSALYLCASSTQQGTNEKLFFGSGTQLSVL.

V is TRBV11-1 and J is TRBJ1-2, with TRBD1 matching over 8 bases. The CDR3 totals 15 residues. The junction had 8 bases not matched to a gene; V was cut back by 2 bases and J by 6 bases. Germline V gives CDR1 SGHAT, CDR2 FQDESV (reference sequence). Here the CDR3 reads CASSLLPGGDDGYTF. CDR3 sequence (DNA): TGTGCCAGCAGCTTATTGCCAGGGGGCGACGATGGCTACACCTTC.

This rearrangement joins TRBV28 to TRBJ2-7; 7 nucleotides align to TRBD1. Germline V gene sequence: CDR1 MDHEN, CDR2 SYDVKM. J lost 6 bases, V lost 4 bases, and 12 bases had no gene match. The CDR3 loop spans 15 amino acids. DNA for the CDR3: TGTGCCAGCAGTTCACATACAGGGGAGTATGCCGAGCAGTACTTC. It translates to CASSSHTGEYAEQYF.

V usage is TRBV5-4 and J usage is TRBJ1-2; 11 bases line up with TRBD1. J was trimmed by 7 bases and V by 4 bases; bases with no gene match: 9. Germline V CDR1 and CDR2: SGHNT, YYREEE (reference sequence). This CDR3 has 15 amino acids. The CDR3 bases are TGTGCCAGCAGCATGCGGCTCGGGACAGGGGGTGGCTACACCTTC. This sequence encodes CASSMRLGTGGGYTF.